The present T cell receptor (beta chain) was sequenced within a study of siplizumab effects on memory and regulatory T cells. The CDR3 covers 13 residues. J lost 8 bases, V lost 3 bases, and 2 bases had no gene match. Germline V gene lookup returns CDR1 SEHNR and CDR2 FQNEAQ (reference sequence). Repertoires were generated with immunoSEQ multiplex PCR, while TCRdb's copy carries only in-frame clones and drops some. The table includes approximately 100,000 clones, 75% to 95% detected once. The sequence derives from a human donor in good health. Some clones in this sample may be carry-over from other donors' samples. The chain recombines TRBV7-9 with TRBJ2-1, with TRBD1 identical over 9 bases. The sample comprised CD4+ T cells sorted from blood. CDR3 in DNA: TGTGCCAGCAGCTTTTGGACAGGGGATGAGCAGTTCTTC. It specifies CASSFWTGDEQFF.